This T cell receptor beta chain was sequenced for a study of cytotoxic CD8 clonotypes in ibrutinib-treated CLL. The method was immunoSEQ multiplex PCR; TCRdb's version includes in-frame clones alone and lacks a portion of them. The sample contains about 68,000 clones, over 75% of which appear only once. Trimming left V 5 bases short and J 0 bases short, with 20 bases between. The CDR3 is 17 amino acids. From germline, CDR1 is SGHTS and CDR2 YDEGEE. V usage is TRBV5-8 and J usage is TRBJ2-5, with D perhaps TRBD1 (5 bases). The TCR sequence derives from a human donor with chronic lymphocytic leukemia. Sequencing was performed on PBMCs, taken at disease progression, from a patient treated with ibrutinib. CDR3 DNA sequence: TGTGCCAGCAGTCAAGACAGCCGTAGGGGTAACCAAGAGACCCAGTACTTC. This encodes CASSQDSRRGNQETQYF.